This T cell receptor (beta chain) derives from a study of blood T cell repertoires in COVID-19. Study in general: The United States, Italy and Spain provided the acute and convalescent COVID-19 samples.

Profiled with immunoSEQ multiplex PCR; TCRdb holds only in-frame clones, not every one. The data show around 60,000 clones, 65% to 90% seen once. The germline gives CDR1 LNHDA, CDR2 SQIVND (reference sequence). The CDR3 sequence is 14 residues long. Losses at the gene ends were 6 bases for V and 7 bases for J; bases not matched to a gene: 11. The rearrangement joins TRBV19 to TRBJ1-2, with TRBD1 matching 7 bases. The TCR comes from a woman aged 80 or over with active or convalescent COVID-19. The sequenced sample consisted of peripheral blood. CDR3 in DNA: TGTGCCAGTAGCCCGGACAGGAGTGTTTCTGGCTACACCTTC. Its translation: CASSPDRSVSGYTF. The full variable domain, rest sourced from reference TRBV19 and TRBJ1-2, is DGGITQSPKYLFRKEGQNVTLSCEQNLNHDAMYWYRQDPGQGLRLIYYSQIVNDFQKGDIAEGYSVSREKKESFPLTVTSAQKNPTAFYLCASSPDRSVSGYTFGSGTRLTVV.